What follows are 20 T cell receptor beta chains derived from one specimen sequenced in a study of T-cell memory formation after mild COVID-19. TCRdb re-called the 5' RACE reads with MiXCR, one entry per CDR3 protein. The profile covers fewer than 700,000 distinct CDR3 sequences, with 20% to 25% appearing a single time and about 8.4% taken by the ten largest. The material sequenced was PBMCs or a T cell subset sorted from them (not recorded which). The receptors here all came from an adult woman who had mild COVID-19 (a few samples of this study predate the infection). Cell type and time point are not known.

The chain uses TRBV5-1 and TRBJ2-5; D perhaps matches TRBD2 (6 bases). Germline loops: CDR1 SGHRS, CDR2 YFSETQ. The CDR3 loop spans 13 amino acids. Trimming took off 7 bases at V and 3 bases at J, with 13 bases between the two ends. The DNA for the CDR3 is TGCGCCAGCGCCCGAGCGGGCGAAGAGACCCAGTACTTC. This codes for CASARAGEETQYF.

This clonotype appeared a few times. The chain couples TRBV11-2 to TRBJ2-3, with D possibly TRBD2 on 6 matching bases. The CDR3 runs 15 residues. Germline-derived CDR1 and CDR2 are SGHAT and FQNNGV. The germline V and J ends were trimmed by 2 bases and 2 bases, with 11 bases remaining between them. The CDR3 reads CASSLLGLYTDTQYF. The CDR3 nucleotides are TGTGCCAGCAGCTTACTGGGACTTTACACAGATACGCAGTATTTT.

The rearrangement uses TRBV3-1 and TRBJ2-5; D unresolved. The CDR3 has 14 residues. The germline V and J ends were trimmed by 1 base and 3 bases, with 9 bases remaining between them. Germline CDR1 and CDR2: LGHDT and YNNKEL (reference sequence). CDR3 amino acids: CASSQAILKETQYF. CDR3 nucleotides: TGTGCCAGCAGCCAAGCCATTTTAAAAGAGACCCAGTACTTC.

This clonotype came up a few times. The gene calls are TRBV20-1 and TRBJ1-5; D is undetermined. V lost 3 bases to trimming and J lost 0 bases, with 15 bases between them. Per the germline V gene, CDR1 is DFQATT and CDR2 is SNEGSKA (reference sequence). The CDR3 is 16 residues long. CDR3 loop: CSASSSGRYSNQPQHF. The CDR3 DNA reads as TGCAGTGCTAGCTCCTCAGGACGGTATAGCAATCAGCCCCAGCATTTT.

This clonotype was detected only a few times. The rearrangement uses TRBV5-1 and TRBJ2-3; D is possibly TRBD1 (6 bases). Germline CDR1 SGHRS, CDR2 YFSETQ. Trimming removed 0 bases at V and 5 bases at J, with 16 bases between. The CDR3 has 16 amino acids. DNA of the CDR3: TGCGCCAGCAGCTTGGGAGTGGGGGCCGCGGGAGATACGCAGTATTTT. Translation gives CASSLGVGAAGDTQYF.

This chain connects TRBV11-2 to TRBJ2-7; D is perhaps TRBD1 or TRBD2 (6 bases each). CDR3 length: 15 amino acids. Trimming left V 6 bases short and J 1 base short, with 16 bases between. Germline lookup yields CDR1 SGHAT and CDR2 FQNNGV. For the CDR3, the DNA is TGTGCCAGCAGGCAAACAGGGACTGAATCCTACGAGCAGTACTTC. It yields the protein CASRQTGTESYEQYF.

The genes are TRBV12-3 or TRBV12-4 and TRBJ1-4; 7 bases are shared with TRBD1. J was trimmed by 0 bases and V by 6 bases; bases with no gene match: 7. The CDR3 has 16 residues. In DNA form, the CDR3 reads TGTGCCAGCAGACCGGGACAGAAAGCAACTAATGAAAAACTGTTTTTT. The encoded protein is CASRPGQKATNEKLFF.

The chain couples TRBV2 to TRBJ1-2; TRBD1 aligns across 8 bases. This CDR3 contains 13 residues. J lost 4 bases, V lost 6 bases, and 4 bases had no gene match. From germline, CDR1 is SNHLY and CDR2 FYNNEI. DNA of the CDR3: TGTGCCAGCAGGGGGACAGGCACCTATGGCTACACCTTC. It codes for CASRGTGTYGYTF.

The genes are TRBV6-1 and TRBJ1-2; D unresolved. CDR3 length: 13 amino acids. Germline V gives CDR1 MNHNS, CDR2 SASEGT. V lost 3 bases and J lost 8, with 13 bases in between. The CDR3, as DNA: TGTGCCAGCAGTGAGACGCTGAATTTGGGCTACACCTTC. Amino acids: CASSETLNLGYTF.

This clonotype has only a few counts. The genes are TRBV11-1 and TRBJ2-4, with D tentatively TRBD1 or TRBD2 (6 bases each). V dropped 3 bases and J dropped 6 bases, with 15 bases sitting between them. The CDR3 is made up of 15 amino acids. CDR1 SGHAT and CDR2 FQDESV come from the germline V gene (reference sequence). This chain's CDR3 is CASSFIQGSGNIQYF. The CDR3 DNA reads TGTGCCAGCAGCTTCATACAGGGTAGCGGAAACATTCAGTACTTC.

In this sample, this clonotype turned up a few times. The chain couples TRBV9 to TRBJ2-3; D could derive from TRBD1 or TRBD2 (5 bases each). Germline V CDR1 and CDR2: SGDLS, YYNGEE. The CDR3 is made up of 14 amino acids. The V end lost 0 bases, the J end lost 4 bases, and 9 bases lay between the germline ends. The CDR3 nucleotides are TGTGCCAGCAGCGTAGGCCAGGGAGCAGATACGCAGTATTTT. Translating it yields CASSVGQGADTQYF.

The V gene is TRBV20-1, the J gene TRBJ2-1; D remains ambiguous. The CDR3 sequence is 13 residues long. Per the germline V gene, CDR1 is DFQATT and CDR2 is SNEGSKA (reference sequence). V was trimmed by 4 bases and J by 4 bases, leaving 11 bases between them. For the CDR3, the DNA is TGCAGTGCTAAAGGGCAACTTTACAATGAGCAGTTCTTC. Translating it yields CSAKGQLYNEQFF.

V usage is TRBV14 and J usage is TRBJ2-1, with D unclear. Germline CDR1 reads SGHDN; CDR2 reads FVKESK. Trimming took 6 bases from V and 8 from J, leaving 14 bases between them. This CDR3 is 13 amino acids long. The CDR3, as DNA: TGTGCCAGCAGTGAAATACCAGGCTATGAGCAGTTCTTC. The encoded protein is CASSEIPGYEQFF.

J is TRBJ2-1 and V is TRBV30; 8 nucleotides match TRBD2. The CDR3 is 15 amino acids. V lost 2 bases and J lost 6; bases outside the gene matches: 9. Germline CDR1 is GTSNPN and CDR2 is SVGIG (reference sequence). CDR3 residues: CAWSLLGGRSNEQFF. The CDR3 region has the DNA TGTGCCTGGAGTCTACTGGGCGGGAGGAGCAATGAGCAGTTCTTC.

This clonotype was seen a few times. Here the CDR3 reads CASSPRERDQPQHF. The DNA of the CDR3 is TGTGCCAGCTCACCACGGGAGCGGGATCAGCCCCAGCATTTT. The V gene is TRBV18, the J gene TRBJ1-5; D not certain. Trimming took 1 base from V and 5 from J, leaving 9 bases between them. The length of the CDR3 is 14 residues. The V gene's germline CDR1 is KGHSH and CDR2 LQKENI.

About this clonotype itself: One junction end does not reproduce the germline sequence, and a read error may be involved. The chain recombines TRBV5-1 with TRBJ1-1; the match to TRBD1 covers 9 bases. The CDR3 runs to 14 residues. Per the germline V gene, CDR1 is SGHRS and CDR2 is YFSETQ. The CDR3 is CASSLGTGLTEAFF. CDR3 DNA sequence: TGTGCCAGCAGCCTCGGGACAGGGCTCACTGAAGCTTTCTTT.

In this sample, this clonotype turned up a few times. The V and J genes are TRBV30 and TRBJ1-1, with unresolved D. The V end lost 2 bases, the J end lost 8 bases, and 9 bases lay between the germline ends. The germline V gene encodes CDR1 GTSNPN and CDR2 SVGIG (reference sequence). The CDR3 runs to 11 residues. CDR3 nucleotide sequence: TGTGCCTGGAGTTTTTACTCAGAAGCTTTCTTT. Its protein product is CAWSFYSEAFF.

V usage is TRBV29-1 and J usage is TRBJ1-2; 7 positions match TRBD1. This CDR3 contains 16 residues. V lost 7 bases and J lost 4; bases outside the gene matches: 18. CDR1 and CDR2 from the germline V gene are SQVTM and ANQGSEA. The CDR3 DNA follows: TGCAGCGGACTCAACTTTACAGGGGACCGTGGCTATGGCTACACCTTC. Translated, it gives CSGLNFTGDRGYGYTF.

The chain carries TRBV6-1 and TRBJ2-3, with 11 bases matching TRBD1. Germline trimming cut 6 bases from V and 3 bases from J; bases unmatched to any gene: 5. CDR3 length equals 15 residues. The V gene's germline CDR1 is MNHNS and CDR2 SASEGT. Written as DNA, the CDR3 is TGTGCCAGCAGGACGGACAGGGGGCAGACAGATACGCAGTATTTT. Encoded protein: CASRTDRGQTDTQYF.

V usage is TRBV7-2 and J usage is TRBJ2-3; D may be TRBD1 or TRBD2 (6 bases each). V was shortened by 5 bases and J by 10 bases, with 13 bases between the two germline ends. Germline lookup yields CDR1 SGHTA and CDR2 FQGNSA. The CDR3 runs 12 residues. CDR3 in amino acids: CASSNSGGPQYF. The CDR3 nucleotides are TGTGCCAGCAGCAACTCTGGGGGGCCGCAGTATTTT.